The T cell receptor (beta chain) under discussion was sequenced for a study of long-term antiretroviral therapy in people with HIV. A v3.0 immunoSEQ assay was performed at survey level. Sequencing of each sample targeted roughly 35,000-55,000 T-cell genomes. Assay used: immunoSEQ multiplex PCR; TCRdb lists only in-frame clones, some missing. In the table there are approximately 30,000 clones, 70% to 90% of which are singletons. V was clipped by 4 bases and J by 8 bases; unmatched bases: 3. There are 13 residues in the CDR3. CDR1 is LGHNA, CDR2 YNFKEQ, per germline. Regarding this clone: Its target is unknown.

General study points: Controls showed broader CDR3 length ranges than did the HIV repertoires. Across all time points, the repertoire was dominated by clones that expanded before ART.

The sequences come from unsorted PBMCs, collected 0.8 years after starting antiretroviral therapy. The V gene is TRBV4-2, the J gene TRBJ1-4; 8 bases line up with TRBD1. The clonotype was recovered from a woman under 40 with HIV. The CDR3, as DNA: TGTGCCAGCAGCCGGACAGGGAAGGAAAAACTGTTTTTT. Translated, it gives CASSRTGKEKLFF.